This TCR beta chain derives from a study of shared clonotypes between healthy human individuals (TCRdb year 2020). Concerning the study at large: Three men and two women, aged 18 to 49 years, made up the cohort. Per donor, three plates each were used for CD4 naive and CD4 memory, two for CD8 naive, and one for CD8 memory. To estimate repertoire size and how much clonotype sharing occurs between individuals, the study deeply sequenced the blood TCR repertoires of a handful of healthy adults. To increase sequencing depth and limit assay-specific biases, different laboratories used diverse techniques to prepare libraries and sequence TCR repertoires. Per donor, leukapheresis produced somewhere between about 0.94 and 10 billion PBMCs. Results the study describes overall, beyond this receptor: Sampling was restricted to blood, and TCR repertoires in tissue are likely to differ from TCR repertoires in blood. Compared with non-shared clonotypes, the clonotypes found in all four sorted-subset donors had higher generation probabilities. Sharing across several donors was observed for approximately 4.6% of naive CD4, over 3% of naive CD8, 2% to 2.5% of memory CD4, and roughly 0.4% of memory CD8 clonotypes. Based on pairwise subsampling, the degree of clonotype sharing among donors was expected to be affected by sequencing depth. Rarefaction of sorted-subset datasets indicated incomplete sequencing despite the large sequencing depth. Larger estimated clonotype richness was generally found for naive subsets than for memory subsets. The genetic and exposure-history diversity represented was limited by the small number of donors.

The donors were healthy, HIV-negative adults with no recently reported acute infections or vaccinations. Every donor was a Caucasian adult residing in Nashville, Tennessee, USA. CD4+ T cells were enriched by magnetic negative selection, after which naive cells were positively selected on CD45RA and the negative fraction was taken as the memory subset. After blood collection by leukapheresis, PBMCs were isolated using Ficoll-Histopaque density gradient centrifugation and then cryopreserved in the vapor phase of liquid nitrogen. Analytical flow cytometry was used to check the purity and quantity of every magnetically sorted T cell population. Genomic DNA was isolated from each sorted fraction and quantified by UV absorbance on a Nanodrop 2000c. Using the deep immunoSEQ assay, TCR CDR3 regions were amplified from genomic DNA by multiplex PCR. Genomic DNA extracted from each cell subset was distributed evenly over all wells of several immunoSEQ 96-well plates, and each plate served as one replicate. For sorted subsets, each replicate PCR was loaded with approximately 200 ng genomic DNA, equivalent to roughly 30,000 T cell genomes. The purified libraries were quantified using a Qubit 3.0 fluorometer, sized with a Bioanalyzer 2100, and then quantified again using the KAPA Library Quantification kit. Each immunoSEQ 96-well plate was sequenced on its own single-read 150-cycle Illumina NextSeq 550 flow cell. The authors processed their data as follows. Because the immunoSEQ output included only junctional sequences and no quality scores, the filtering could not be the same as the filtering used for full-length reads. To assign V/J genes and CDR3, sequences were annotated against IMGT germline references using PyIR, a Python wrapper for IgBLAST v1.9. Reads with weak V/J assignments (E-value above 1e-6), missing CDR3, stop codons, out-of-frame junctions, or ambiguous translated residues were removed. A V3J clonotype was defined by an identical inferred V gene, J gene, and CDR3 amino acid sequence. Percentage overlap between repertoires was calculated by dividing the number of shared unique clonotypes by the size of the smaller repertoire. Richness of each repertoire was evaluated using RTK rarefaction, the Chao1 estimator, and Recon v2.1 estimates of unobserved clonotypes. Generation probabilities for all TCRbeta clonotypes obtained by the gDNA method from a handful of donors were computed using OLGA. TCRdb took this table from immuneACCESS and kept in-frame rearrangements with V and J called. Such tables lack part of the clones; where checked against another copy, unresolved V genes explain under half of the gap, and the rest is unexplained. The V and J calls and the clone size are those of that table, but D and trimming were determined from the DNA. The sample has around 700,000 clones on record, less than 80% of them singletons. The ten largest clones represent under 2% of the sample.

This clone was counted a single time. Its antigen remains undetermined. The input lacks base qualities; no much larger clone sits a single base away. The clonotype was recovered from a woman aged 25 to 39 in good health. What was sequenced was memory CD4+ T cells sorted from blood. Reading the label with the study, this specimen's cell subset or site is: CD45RA-negative fraction.

This receptor has the CDR3 CASSFQGVAKNIQYF. The DNA sequence follows: TGTGCCAGCAGTTTTCAGGGGGTAGCCAAAAACATTCAGTACTTC. The rearrangement joined TRBV28 to TRBJ2-4; 7 bases in between match TRBD1. The germline V gene yields MDHEN for CDR1 and SYDVKM for CDR2. Inclusive of the bounding cysteine and phenylalanine, the CDR3 is 15 residues long. Only CDR3 DNA remains: 45 bases, in frame from the first base. Compared with germline, V lacks 3 bases and J lacks 0 bases; bases without a gene match: 2.